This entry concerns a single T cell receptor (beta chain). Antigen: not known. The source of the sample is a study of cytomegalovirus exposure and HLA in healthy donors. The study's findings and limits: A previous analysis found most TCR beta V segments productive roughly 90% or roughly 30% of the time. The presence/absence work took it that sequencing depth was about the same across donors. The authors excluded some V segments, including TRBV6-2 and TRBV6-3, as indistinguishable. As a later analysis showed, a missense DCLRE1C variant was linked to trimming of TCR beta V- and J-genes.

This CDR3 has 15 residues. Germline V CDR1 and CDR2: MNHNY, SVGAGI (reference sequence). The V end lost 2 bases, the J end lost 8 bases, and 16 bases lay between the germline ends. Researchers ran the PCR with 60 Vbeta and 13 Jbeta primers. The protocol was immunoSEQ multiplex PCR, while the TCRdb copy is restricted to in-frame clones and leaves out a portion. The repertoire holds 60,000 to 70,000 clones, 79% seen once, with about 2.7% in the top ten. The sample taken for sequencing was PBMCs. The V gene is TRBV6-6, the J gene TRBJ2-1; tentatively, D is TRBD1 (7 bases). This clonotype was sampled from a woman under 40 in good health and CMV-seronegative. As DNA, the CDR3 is TGTGCCAGCAGTTACACGACAGGGAGGAGCGATGAGCAGTTCTTC. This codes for CASSYTTGRSDEQFF.